This TCR beta chain was recovered during a study of blood T cell repertoires in COVID-19. About the study: COVID-19 samples, acute and convalescent, were from the United States, Italy and Spain.

Only in-frame clones appear in the TCRdb table, and some are missing; sequencing was by immunoSEQ multiplex PCR. The data contain a few hundred thousand clones, 89% of them singletons. Trimming took 5 bases from V and 1 from J, leaving 2 bases between them. Germline V lookup: CDR1 SNHLY, CDR2 FYNNEI. CDR3 length equals 12 residues. The chain carries TRBV2 and TRBJ2-2, with D hard to call. The sample consisted of peripheral blood. The sequence was collected from a woman aged 40 to 55 who had recovered from COVID-19. The CDR3 reads CASSQNTGELFF. The CDR3 DNA follows: TGTGCCAGCAGTCAGAACACCGGGGAGCTGTTTTTT.